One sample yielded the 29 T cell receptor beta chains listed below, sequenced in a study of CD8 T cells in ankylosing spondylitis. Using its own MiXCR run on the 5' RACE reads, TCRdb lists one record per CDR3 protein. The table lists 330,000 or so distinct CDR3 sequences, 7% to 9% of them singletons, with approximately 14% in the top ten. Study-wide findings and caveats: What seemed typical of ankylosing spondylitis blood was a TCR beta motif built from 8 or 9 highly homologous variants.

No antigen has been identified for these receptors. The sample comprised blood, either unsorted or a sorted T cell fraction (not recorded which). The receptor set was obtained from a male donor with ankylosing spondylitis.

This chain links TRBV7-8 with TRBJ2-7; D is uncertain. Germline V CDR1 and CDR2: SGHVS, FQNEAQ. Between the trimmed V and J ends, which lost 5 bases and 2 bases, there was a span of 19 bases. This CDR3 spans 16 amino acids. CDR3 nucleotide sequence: TGTGCCAGCAGCCCAGCGCGGCCAACGCTTACCTACGAGCAGTACTTC. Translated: CASSPARPTLTYEQYF. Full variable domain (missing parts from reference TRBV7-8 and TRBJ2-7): GAGVSQSPRYKVAKRGQDVALRCDPISGHVSLFWYQQALGQGPEFLTYFQNEAQLDKSGLPSDRFFAERPEGSVSTLKIQRTQQEDSAVYLCASSPARPTLTYEQYFGPGTRLTVT.

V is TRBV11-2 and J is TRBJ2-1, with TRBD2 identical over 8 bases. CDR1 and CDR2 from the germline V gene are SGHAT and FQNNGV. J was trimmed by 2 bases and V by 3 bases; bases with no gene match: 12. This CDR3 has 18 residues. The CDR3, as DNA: TGTGCCAGCAGCTTTCTCTCGGGAGGGCCACCAACCTACAATGAGCAGTTCTTC. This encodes CASSFLSGGPPTYNEQFF.

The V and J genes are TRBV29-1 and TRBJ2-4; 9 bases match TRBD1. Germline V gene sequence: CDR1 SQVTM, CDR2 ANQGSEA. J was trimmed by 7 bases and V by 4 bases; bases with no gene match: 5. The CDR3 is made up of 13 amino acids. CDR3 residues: CSVGRTGENIQYF. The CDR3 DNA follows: TGCAGCGTTGGGAGGACAGGGGAGAACATTCAGTACTTC.

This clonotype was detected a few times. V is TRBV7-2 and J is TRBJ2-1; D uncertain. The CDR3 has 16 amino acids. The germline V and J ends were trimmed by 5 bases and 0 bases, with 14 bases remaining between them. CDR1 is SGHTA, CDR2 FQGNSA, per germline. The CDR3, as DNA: TGTGCCAGCAGCGGCCAAATATCGGGCTCCTACAATGAGCAGTTCTTC. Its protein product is CASSGQISGSYNEQFF.

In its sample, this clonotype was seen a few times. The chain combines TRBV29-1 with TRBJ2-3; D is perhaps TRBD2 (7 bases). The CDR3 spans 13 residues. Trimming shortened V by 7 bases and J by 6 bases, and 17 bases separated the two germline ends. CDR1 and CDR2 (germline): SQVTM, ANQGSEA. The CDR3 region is CSAEGGRMDTQYF. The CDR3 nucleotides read TGCAGCGCCGAGGGGGGGCGCATGGATACGCAGTATTTT.

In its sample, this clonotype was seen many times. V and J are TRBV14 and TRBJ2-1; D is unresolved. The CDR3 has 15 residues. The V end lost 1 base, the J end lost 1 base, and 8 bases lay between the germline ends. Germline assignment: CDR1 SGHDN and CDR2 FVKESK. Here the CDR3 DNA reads TGTGCCAGCAGCCAAGGACGGCTATCCTACAATGAGCAGTTCTTC. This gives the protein CASSQGRLSYNEQFF. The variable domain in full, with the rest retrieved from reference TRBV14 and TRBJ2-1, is EAGVTQFPSHSVIEKGQTVTLRCDPISGHDNLYWYRRVMGKEIKFLLHFVKESKQDESGMPNNRFLAERTGGTYSTLKVQPAELEDSGVYFCASSQGRLSYNEQFFGPGTRLTVL.

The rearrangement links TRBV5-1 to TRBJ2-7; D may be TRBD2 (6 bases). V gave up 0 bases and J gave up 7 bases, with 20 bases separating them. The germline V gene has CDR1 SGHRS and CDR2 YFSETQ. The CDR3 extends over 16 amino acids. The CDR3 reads CASSLASGTPNREQYF. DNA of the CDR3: TGCGCCAGCAGCTTGGCCTCCGGGACTCCCAATCGGGAGCAGTACTTC.

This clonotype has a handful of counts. CDR3 protein: CASTSDSETSYEQYF. The CDR3 nucleotides are TGTGCCAGCACCTCAGACAGCGAAACTTCCTACGAGCAGTACTTC. The V gene is TRBV12-3 or TRBV12-4, the J gene TRBJ2-7; a weak D match, TRBD1 (5 bases). The CDR3 totals 15 residues. V was cut by 7 bases and J by 1 base, with 17 bases left in between.

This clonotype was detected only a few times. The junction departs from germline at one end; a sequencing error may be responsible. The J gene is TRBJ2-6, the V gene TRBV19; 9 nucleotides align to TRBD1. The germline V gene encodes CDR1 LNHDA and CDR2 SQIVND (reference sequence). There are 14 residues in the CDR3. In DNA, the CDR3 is TGTGCCAGTAGTATTCGGACAGGGGTCAACGTCCTGACTTTC. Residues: CASSIRTGVNVLTF. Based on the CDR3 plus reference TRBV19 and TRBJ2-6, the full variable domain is DGGITQSPKYLFRKEGQNVTLSCEQNLNHDAMYWYRQDPGQGLRLIYYSQIVNDFQKGDIAEGYSVSREKKESFPLTVTSAQKNPTAFYLCASSIRTGVNVLTFGAGSRLTVL.

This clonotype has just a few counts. CDR3 sequence (DNA): TGTGCCAGCAGCCGAGAGGAGGGATCGGACGCCTACGAGCAGTACTTC. This codes for CASSREEGSDAYEQYF. The chain combines TRBV4-2 with TRBJ2-7, with D perhaps TRBD2 (6 bases). The CDR3 runs to 16 residues. Germline-derived CDR1 and CDR2 are LGHNA and YNFKEQ. V was cut by 4 bases and J by 2 bases, with 18 bases left in between.

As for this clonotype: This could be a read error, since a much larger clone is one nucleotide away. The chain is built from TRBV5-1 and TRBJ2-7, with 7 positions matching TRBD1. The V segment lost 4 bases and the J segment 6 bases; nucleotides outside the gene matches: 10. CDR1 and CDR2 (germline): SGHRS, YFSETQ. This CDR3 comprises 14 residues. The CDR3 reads CASSTKTGPFEQYF. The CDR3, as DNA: TGCGCCAGCAGCACGAAGACAGGGCCCTTCGAGCAGTACTTC.

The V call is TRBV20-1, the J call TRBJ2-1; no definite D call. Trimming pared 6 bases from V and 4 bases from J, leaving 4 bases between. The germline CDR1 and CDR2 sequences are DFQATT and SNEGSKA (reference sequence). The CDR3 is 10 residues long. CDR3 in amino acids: CSARYNEQFF. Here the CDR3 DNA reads TGCAGTGCGAGATACAATGAGCAGTTCTTC.

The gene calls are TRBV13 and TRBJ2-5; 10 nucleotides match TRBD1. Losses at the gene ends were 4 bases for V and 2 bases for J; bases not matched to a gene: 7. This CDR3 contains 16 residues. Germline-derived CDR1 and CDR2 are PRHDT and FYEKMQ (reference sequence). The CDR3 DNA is TGTGCCAGCAGCTACCGGACAGGGGGTTTACAAGAGACCCAGTACTTC. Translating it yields CASSYRTGGLQETQYF.

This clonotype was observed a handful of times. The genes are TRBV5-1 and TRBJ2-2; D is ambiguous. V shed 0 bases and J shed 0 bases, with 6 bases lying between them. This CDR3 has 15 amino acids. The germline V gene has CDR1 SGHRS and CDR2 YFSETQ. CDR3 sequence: CASSLDVSNTGELFF. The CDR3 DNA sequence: TGCGCCAGCAGCTTGGACGTCTCGAACACCGGGGAGCTGTTTTTT. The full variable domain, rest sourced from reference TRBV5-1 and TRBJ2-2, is KAGVTQTPRYLIKTRGQQVTLSCSPISGHRSVSWYQQTPGQGLQFLFEYFSETQRNKGNFPGRFSGRQFSNSRSEMNVSTLELGDSALYLCASSLDVSNTGELFFGEGSRLTVL.

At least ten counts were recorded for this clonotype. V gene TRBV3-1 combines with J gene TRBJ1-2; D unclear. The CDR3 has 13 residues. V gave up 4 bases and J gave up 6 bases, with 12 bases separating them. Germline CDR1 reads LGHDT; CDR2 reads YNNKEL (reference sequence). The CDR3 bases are TGTGCCAGCAGCCCTGACATGGTTCATGGCTACACCTTC. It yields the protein CASSPDMVHGYTF.

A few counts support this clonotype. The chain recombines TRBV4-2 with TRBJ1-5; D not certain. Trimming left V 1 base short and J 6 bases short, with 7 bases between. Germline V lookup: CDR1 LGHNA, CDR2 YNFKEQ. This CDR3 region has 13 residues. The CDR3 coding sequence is TGTGCCAGCAGCCAAGGGGCGAGTCAGCCCCAGCATTTT. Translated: CASSQGASQPQHF.

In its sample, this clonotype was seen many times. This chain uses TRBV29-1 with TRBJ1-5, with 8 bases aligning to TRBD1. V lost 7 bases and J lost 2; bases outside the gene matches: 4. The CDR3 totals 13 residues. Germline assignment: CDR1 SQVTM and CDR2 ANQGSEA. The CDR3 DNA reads TGCAGCGCCGCGACAGGGGGCAATCAGCCCCAGCATTTT. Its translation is CSAATGGNQPQHF.

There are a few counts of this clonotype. In nucleotides, the CDR3 is TGTGCCAGCAGCCCGACAGGGGAGGATGAAAAACTGTTTTTT. The encoded protein is CASSPTGEDEKLFF. The chain is built from TRBV27 and TRBJ1-4; 8 positions agree with TRBD1. The CDR3 sequence is 14 residues long. Per the germline V gene, CDR1 is MNHEY and CDR2 is SMNVEV (reference sequence). The V segment lost 6 bases and the J segment 6 bases; nucleotides outside the gene matches: 6.

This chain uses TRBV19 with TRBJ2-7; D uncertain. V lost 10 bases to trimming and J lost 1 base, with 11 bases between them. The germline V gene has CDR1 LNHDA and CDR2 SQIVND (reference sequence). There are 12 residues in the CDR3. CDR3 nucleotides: TGTGCCACTCAGACGGATTCCTACGAGCAGTACTTC. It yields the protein CATQTDSYEQYF.

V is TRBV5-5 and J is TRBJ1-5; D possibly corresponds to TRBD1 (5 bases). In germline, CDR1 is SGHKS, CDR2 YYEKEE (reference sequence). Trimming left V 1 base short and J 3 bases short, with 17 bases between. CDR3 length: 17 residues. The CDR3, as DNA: TGTGCCAGCAGCTTGTTTGTGGACACCGGTTACAATCAGCCCCAGCATTTT. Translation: CASSLFVDTGYNQPQHF.

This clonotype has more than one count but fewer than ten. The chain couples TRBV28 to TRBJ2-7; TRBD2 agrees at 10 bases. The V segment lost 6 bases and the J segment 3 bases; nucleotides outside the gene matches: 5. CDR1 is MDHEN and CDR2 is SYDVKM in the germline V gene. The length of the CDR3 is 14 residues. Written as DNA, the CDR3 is TGTGCCAGCAGGCGGGGACTAGCGAACTACGAGCAGTACTTC. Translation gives CASRRGLANYEQYF.

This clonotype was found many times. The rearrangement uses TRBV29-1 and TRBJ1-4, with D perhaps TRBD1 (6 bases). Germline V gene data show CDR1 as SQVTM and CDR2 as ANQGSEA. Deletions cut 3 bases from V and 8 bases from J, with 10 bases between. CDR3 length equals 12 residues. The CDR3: CSVDSGVEKLFF. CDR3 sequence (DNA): TGCAGCGTTGATTCAGGGGTCGAAAAACTGTTTTTT. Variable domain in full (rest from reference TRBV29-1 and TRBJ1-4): SAVISQKPSRDICQRGTSLTIQCQVDSQVTMMFWYRQQPGQSLTLIATANQGSEATYESGFVIDKFPISRPNLTFSTLTVSNMSPEDSSIYLCSVDSGVEKLFFGSGTQLSVL.

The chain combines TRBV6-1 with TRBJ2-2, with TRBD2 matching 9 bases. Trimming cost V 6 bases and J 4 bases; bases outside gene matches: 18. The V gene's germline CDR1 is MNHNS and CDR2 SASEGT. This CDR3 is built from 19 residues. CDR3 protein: CASSAFGGAGTSFTGELFF. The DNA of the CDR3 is TGTGCCAGCAGCGCCTTTGGGGGAGCCGGGACTAGCTTCACCGGGGAGCTGTTTTTT.

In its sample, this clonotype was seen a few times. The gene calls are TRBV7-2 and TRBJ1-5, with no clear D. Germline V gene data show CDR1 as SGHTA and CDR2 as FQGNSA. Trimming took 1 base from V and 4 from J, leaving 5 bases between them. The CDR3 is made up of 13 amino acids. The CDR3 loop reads CASSLVWNQPQHF. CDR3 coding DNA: TGTGCCAGCAGCTTAGTATGGAATCAGCCCCAGCATTTT. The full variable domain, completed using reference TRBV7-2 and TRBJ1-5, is GAGVSQSPSNKVTEKGKDVELRCDPISGHTALYWYRQSLGQGLEFLIYFQGNSAPDKSGLPSDRFSAERTGGSVSTLTIQRTQQEDSAVYLCASSLVWNQPQHFGDGTRLSIL.

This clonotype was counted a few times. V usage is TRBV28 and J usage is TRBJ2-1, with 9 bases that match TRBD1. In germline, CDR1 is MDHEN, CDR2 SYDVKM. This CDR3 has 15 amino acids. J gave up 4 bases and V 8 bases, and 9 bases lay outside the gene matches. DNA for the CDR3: TGTGCCAGCCTTTCCGGGACAGGGAGATACAATGAGCAGTTCTTC. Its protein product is CASLSGTGRYNEQFF.

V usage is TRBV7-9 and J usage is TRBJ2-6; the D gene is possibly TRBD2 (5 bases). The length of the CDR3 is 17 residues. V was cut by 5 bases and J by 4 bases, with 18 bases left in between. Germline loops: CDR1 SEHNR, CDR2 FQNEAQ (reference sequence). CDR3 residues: CASSPAGSLSGANVLTF. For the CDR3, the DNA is TGTGCCAGCAGCCCCGCGGGCTCCCTCTCCGGGGCCAACGTCCTGACTTTC.

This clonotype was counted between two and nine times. The CDR3 sequence is CASPTSGRDQPQHF. In nucleotides, the CDR3 is TGTGCCAGCCCAACCTCCGGGCGAGATCAGCCCCAGCATTTT. The V call is TRBV27, the J call TRBJ1-5; D gene unclear. The V end was cut by 8 bases, the J end by 5 bases, with 16 bases between. The CDR3 contains 14 residues. CDR1 and CDR2 from the germline V gene are MNHEY and SMNVEV (reference sequence).

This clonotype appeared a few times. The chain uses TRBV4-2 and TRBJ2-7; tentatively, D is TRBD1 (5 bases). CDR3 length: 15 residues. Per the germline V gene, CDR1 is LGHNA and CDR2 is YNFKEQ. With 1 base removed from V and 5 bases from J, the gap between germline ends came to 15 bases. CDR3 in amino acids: CASSQVQGVIDEQYF. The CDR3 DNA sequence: TGTGCCAGCAGCCAAGTGCAGGGTGTAATCGACGAGCAGTACTTC.

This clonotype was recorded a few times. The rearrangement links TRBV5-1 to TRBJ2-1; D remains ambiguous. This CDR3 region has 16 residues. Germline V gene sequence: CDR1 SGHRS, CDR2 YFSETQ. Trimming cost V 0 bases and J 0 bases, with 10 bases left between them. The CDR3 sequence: CASSLGAVGSYNEQFF. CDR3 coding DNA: TGCGCCAGCAGCTTGGGGGCAGTGGGCTCCTACAATGAGCAGTTCTTC.